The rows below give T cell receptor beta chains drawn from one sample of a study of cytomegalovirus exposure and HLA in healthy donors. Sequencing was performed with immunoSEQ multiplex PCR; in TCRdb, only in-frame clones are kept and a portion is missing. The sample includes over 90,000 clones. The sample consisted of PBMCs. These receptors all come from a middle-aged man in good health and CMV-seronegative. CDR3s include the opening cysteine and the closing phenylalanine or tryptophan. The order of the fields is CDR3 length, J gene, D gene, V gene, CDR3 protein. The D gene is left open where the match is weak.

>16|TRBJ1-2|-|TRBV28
CASSFFISTVNYGYTF
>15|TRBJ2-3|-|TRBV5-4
CASSLAAGLQDTQYF
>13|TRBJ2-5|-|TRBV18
CASSPGGQETQYF
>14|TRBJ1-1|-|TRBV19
CASSLLQGNTEAFF
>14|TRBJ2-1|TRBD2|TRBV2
CASSRTSGKNEQFF
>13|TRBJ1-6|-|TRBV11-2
CASSAGRNSPLHF
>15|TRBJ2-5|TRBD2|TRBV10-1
CASSAGGTVQETQYF
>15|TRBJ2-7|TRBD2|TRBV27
CASSLRTSETYEQYF
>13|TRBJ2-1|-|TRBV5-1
CASSLDPYNEQFF
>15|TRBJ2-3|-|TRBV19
CASSILDSNTDTQYF
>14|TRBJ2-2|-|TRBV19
CASSISGSTGELFF
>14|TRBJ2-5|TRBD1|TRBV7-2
CASSMGQGAETQYF
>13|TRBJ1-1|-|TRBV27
CASSRRGDTEAFF
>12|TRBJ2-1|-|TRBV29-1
CSAGLRGNEQFF
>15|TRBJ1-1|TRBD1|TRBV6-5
CASNGRQGVHTEAFF
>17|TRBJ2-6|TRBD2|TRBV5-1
CASNAGVPLSGANVLTF
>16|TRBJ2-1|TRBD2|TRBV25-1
CASSEYSGLESHEQFF
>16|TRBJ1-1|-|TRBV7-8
CASSLGPGGQNTEAFF
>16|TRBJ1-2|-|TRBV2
CASIQAGHDRNYGYTF
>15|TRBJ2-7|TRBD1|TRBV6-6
CASSGQGAGRGEQYF
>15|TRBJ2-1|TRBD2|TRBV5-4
CASSDASGIVNEQFF
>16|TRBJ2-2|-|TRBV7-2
CASTPRPAGAAGELFF
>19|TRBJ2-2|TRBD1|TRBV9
CASSVLGGWGQGVTGELFF
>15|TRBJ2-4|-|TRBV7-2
CASTALGPAKNIQYF
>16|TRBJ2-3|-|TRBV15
CATSRDLRGGTDTQYF
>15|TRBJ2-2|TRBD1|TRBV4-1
CASSQVGTGTGELFF
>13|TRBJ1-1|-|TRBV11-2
CASSSQGNTEAFF
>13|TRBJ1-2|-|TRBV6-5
CASSPDSSRGYTF
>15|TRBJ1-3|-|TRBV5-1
CASSAGTDYGNTIYF
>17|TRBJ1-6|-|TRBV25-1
CASSEGGGSSYNSPLHF
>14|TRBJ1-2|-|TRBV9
CASSVATGNYGYTF
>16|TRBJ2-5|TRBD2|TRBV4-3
CASSPGGRGGSETQYF
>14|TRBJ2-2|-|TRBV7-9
CASSFFRGAGGLFF
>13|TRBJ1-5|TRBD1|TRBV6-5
CASSFRQGQPQHF
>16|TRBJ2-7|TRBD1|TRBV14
CASSRAGGNLHYEQYF
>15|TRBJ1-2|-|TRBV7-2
CASSLAGAAPYGYTF
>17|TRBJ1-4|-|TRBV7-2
CASSLVFSAGGSEKLFF
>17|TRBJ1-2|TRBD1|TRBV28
CASSSPGQGTSNYGYTF
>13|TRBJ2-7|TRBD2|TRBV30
CAWIPSGTYEQYF
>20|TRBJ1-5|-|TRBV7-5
CARKYPTHPRPQQGNQPQHF
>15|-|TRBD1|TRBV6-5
CASKVAGTGGGEQYF
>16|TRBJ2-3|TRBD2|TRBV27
CASSPLSGRARDTQYF
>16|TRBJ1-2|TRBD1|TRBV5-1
CASSSLPPGQVGGYTF
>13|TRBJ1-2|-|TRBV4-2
CASSQDNRDGYTF
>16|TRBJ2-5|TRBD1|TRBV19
CASRTSGQGLAETQYF
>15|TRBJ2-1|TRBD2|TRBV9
CASSGGLAGVNEQFF
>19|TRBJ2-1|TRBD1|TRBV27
CASSLSSTGGAGSYNEQFF
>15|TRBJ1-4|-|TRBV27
CASSLVGGTNEKLFF
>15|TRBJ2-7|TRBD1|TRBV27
CASSFVGQGGYEQYF
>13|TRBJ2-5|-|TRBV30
CAWSIGGLETQYF